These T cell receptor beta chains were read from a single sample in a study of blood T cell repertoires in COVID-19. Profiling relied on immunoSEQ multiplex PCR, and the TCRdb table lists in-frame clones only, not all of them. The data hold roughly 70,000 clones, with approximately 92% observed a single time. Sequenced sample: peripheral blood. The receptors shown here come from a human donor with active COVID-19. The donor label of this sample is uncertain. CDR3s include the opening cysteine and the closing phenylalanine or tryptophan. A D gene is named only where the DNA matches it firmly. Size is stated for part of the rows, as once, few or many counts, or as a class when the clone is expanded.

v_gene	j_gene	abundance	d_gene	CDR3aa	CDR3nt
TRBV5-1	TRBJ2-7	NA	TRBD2	CASYSSGNPYEQYF	TGCGCCAGCTATTCTAGCGGGAACCCCTACGAGCAGTACTTC
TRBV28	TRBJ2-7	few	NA	CASSRDSLYEQYF	TGTGCCAGCAGCCGGGACTCCCTCTACGAGCAGTACTTC
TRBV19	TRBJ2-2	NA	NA	CASSIGGGVDTGELFF	TGTGCCAGTAGTATAGGAGGAGGGGTGGACACCGGGGAGCTGTTTTTT
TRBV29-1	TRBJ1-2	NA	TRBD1	CSVDRGKYGYTF	TGCAGCGTTGACAGGGGGAAATATGGCTACACCTTC
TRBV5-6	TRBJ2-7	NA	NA	CASSFDRAGEQYF	TGTGCCAGCAGCTTTGATCGAGCAGGCGAGCAGTACTTC
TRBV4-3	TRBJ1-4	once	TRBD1	CASSQADRAKLFF	TGCGCCAGCAGCCAAGCGGACAGGGCTAAACTGTTTTTT
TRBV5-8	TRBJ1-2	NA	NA	CASSLESGVNGYTF	TGTGCCAGCAGCTTGGAGTCCGGGGTAAATGGCTACACCTTC
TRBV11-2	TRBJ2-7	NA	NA	CASSQTQGYEQYF	TGTGCCAGCAGCCAGACCCAGGGGTACGAGCAGTACTTC
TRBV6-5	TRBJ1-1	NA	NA	CASRTGNTEAFF	TGTGCCAGCAGGACAGGGAACACTGAAGCTTTCTTT
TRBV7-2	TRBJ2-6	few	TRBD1	CASSLVRTGSSGANVLTF	TGTGCCAGCAGCTTAGTTCGGACAGGTAGCTCTGGGGCCAACGTCCTGACTTTC
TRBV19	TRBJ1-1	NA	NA	CASSSFPTRTEAFF	TGTGCCAGTAGTAGTTTCCCTACTAGAACTGAAGCTTTCTTT
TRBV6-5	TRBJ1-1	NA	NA	CASSPTVGEAFF	TGTGCCAGCAGTCCGACTGTAGGAGAGGCTTTCTTT
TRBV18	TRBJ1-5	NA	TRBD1	CASSPQGDQPQHF	TGTGCCAGCTCACCCCAGGGGGACCAGCCCCAGCATTTT
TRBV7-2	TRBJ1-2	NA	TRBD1	CASSPDRKSYGYTF	TGTGCCAGCAGCCCGGACAGGAAAAGCTATGGCTACACCTTC
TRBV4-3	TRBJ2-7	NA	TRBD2	CASSQEASGTFYEQYF	TGCGCCAGCAGCCAAGAGGCTAGCGGGACCTTTTACGAGCAGTACTTC
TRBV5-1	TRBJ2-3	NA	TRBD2	CASSSGSEDTQYF	TGCGCCAGCAGTAGCGGGAGTGAAGATACGCAGTATTTT
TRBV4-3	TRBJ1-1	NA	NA	CASSQTTRTLNTEAFF	TGCGCCAGCAGCCAAACAACCCGGACTTTGAACACTGAAGCTTTCTTT
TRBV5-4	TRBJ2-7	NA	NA	CASSFGTGTYEQYF	TGTGCCAGCAGCTTTGGAACAGGGACCTACGAGCAGTACTTC
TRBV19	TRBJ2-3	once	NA	CASRTGVTDTQYF	TGTGCCAGTAGGACAGGCGTCACAGATACGCAGTATTTT
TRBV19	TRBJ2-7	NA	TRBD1	CASQGQGSGYEQYF	TGTGCCAGTCAGGGACAGGGATCAGGCTACGAGCAGTACTTC